The 16 T cell receptor beta chains in this list originate from one sample, sequenced in a study of response to subunit inactivated influenza vaccine (dated by TCRdb to 2016 to 2019). The library was prepared using RT-PCR. The reads were generated on an Illumina HiSeq 2500. Using fastp at Q25 and MiXCR, TCRdb reprocessed the public reads and kept productive beta chains. CDR3 protein sequences are deduplicated, and each keeps its most common genes and DNA. The sample table contains more than 400,000 distinct CDR3 sequences; only one count was recorded for around 7.9% of them. The ten largest clones add up to about an eighth of the sample. The sequences come from PBMCs from blood, collected around 2 years after vaccination. The receptor set was obtained from a man aged 45 to 75 who received an inactivated influenza vaccine. Donor details come from another sample of the same person, matched by shared clones.

Note on this clonotype: Possible read error: a much larger clone is one base away. The gene calls are TRBV5-5 and TRBJ2-2; D is uncertain. CDR3 length: 14 residues. CDR1 SGHKS and CDR2 YYEKEE come from the germline V gene (reference sequence). DNA of the CDR3: TGTGCCTGCAGCCTGATTGGTCCCACCGGGGAGCTGTTTTTT. Its translation: CACSLIGPTGELFF.

The V and J genes are TRBV20-1 and TRBJ2-2; D possibly matches TRBD1 or TRBD2 (6 bases each). The CDR3 is made up of 15 amino acids. Germline CDR1 reads DFQATT; CDR2 reads SNEGSKA (reference sequence). Between the trimmed V and J ends, which lost 1 base and 3 bases, there was a span of 12 bases. CDR3 in DNA: TGCAGTGCTAGAGTAGGGGGGTGGTACACCGGGGAGCTGTTTTTT. This translates into CSARVGGWYTGELFF.

This clonotype was seen at least ten times. The DNA for the CDR3 is TGTGCCAGCAGTCTAGGGGCAGCGGGGGCAACGAACACCGGGGAGCTGTTTTTT. Residues: CASSLGAAGATNTGELFF. The V and J genes are TRBV6-1 and TRBJ2-2, with 8 bases fitting TRBD2. Germline CDR1 MNHNS, CDR2 SASEGT. The CDR3 length is 18 residues. With V trimmed by 5 bases and J by 0 bases, 11 bases remained unmatched.

This clonotype was observed a handful of times. The chain couples TRBV3-1 to TRBJ1-4; D is uncertain. The CDR3 has 14 amino acids. CDR1 is LGHDT, CDR2 YNNKEL, per germline (reference sequence). V was cut by 2 bases and J by 7 bases, with 11 bases left in between. The CDR3 loop reads CASSQFGQLEKLFF. The CDR3 bases are TGTGCCAGCAGCCAATTCGGGCAGCTTGAAAAACTGTTTTTT.

There are a few counts of this clonotype. The V and J genes are TRBV10-3 and TRBJ2-3; 7 bases agree with TRBD2. This CDR3 is built from 14 residues. V trimming: 7 bases; J trimming: 6 bases; junction bases outside the gene matches: 10. Germline V gene lookup returns CDR1 ENHRY and CDR2 SYGVKD. CDR3 in DNA: TGTGCCATCACCCTGACTAGCCAAGGGGATACGCAGTATTTT. This gives the protein CAITLTSQGDTQYF.

The chain combines TRBV29-1 with TRBJ1-2, with a weak D call TRBD1 (5 bases). V was cut by 4 bases and J by 8 bases, with 14 bases left in between. Germline V lookup: CDR1 SQVTM, CDR2 ANQGSEA. The CDR3 runs to 12 residues. CDR3 in amino acids: CSVVVHGGGYTF. The CDR3 nucleotides are TGCAGCGTTGTTGTACACGGGGGGGGCTACACCTTC. Filled out from reference TRBV29-1 and TRBJ1-2, the complete variable domain reads SAVISQKPSRDICQRGTSLTIQCQVDSQVTMMFWYRQQPGQSLTLIATANQGSEATYESGFVIDKFPISRPNLTFSTLTVSNMSPEDSSIYLCSVVVHGGGYTFGSGTRLTVV.

This clonotype showed up just a few times. This chain links TRBV5-1 with TRBJ1-3, with a weak D call TRBD1 (5 bases). Trimming stripped 0 bases from V and 5 bases from J, with 9 bases between. This CDR3 contains 14 residues. Per the germline V gene, CDR1 is SGHRS and CDR2 is YFSETQ. The CDR3 coding sequence is TGCGCCAGCAGCTTGGATCAGGGAAGAAACACCATATATTTT. Its protein product is CASSLDQGRNTIYF.

This clonotype was found many times. The CDR3 bases are TGCAGTGCTACCACCACAGGGAAAGTCCCCTACGAGCAGTACTTC. Protein product: CSATTTGKVPYEQYF. The rearrangement joins TRBV20-1 to TRBJ2-7; D might be TRBD1 (6 bases). Germline-derived CDR1 and CDR2 are DFQATT and SNEGSKA (reference sequence). Trimming took 4 bases from V and 2 from J, leaving 18 bases between them. This CDR3 region has 15 residues.

This clonotype was seen at least ten times. This chain uses TRBV5-1 with TRBJ2-6; D gene unclear. Germline V gene lookup returns CDR1 SGHRS and CDR2 YFSETQ. V was clipped by 0 bases and J by 2 bases, with 12 bases between them. The CDR3 loop spans 17 amino acids. CDR3 in DNA: TGCGCCAGCAGCTTGGTGCCGCTAAGCCCTGGGGCCAACGTCCTGACTTTC. As protein: CASSLVPLSPGANVLTF.

This clonotype was recorded a few times. J is TRBJ1-1 and V is TRBV29-1; a weak D match, TRBD1 (6 bases). Germline-derived CDR1 and CDR2 are SQVTM and ANQGSEA. Trimming stripped 7 bases from V and 8 bases from J, with 23 bases between. This CDR3 is built from 14 residues. CDR3 coding DNA: TGCAGCGCTATTCGGGGGGGCGCCAATGAAGAAGCTTTCTTT. Encoded protein: CSAIRGGANEEAFF.

The chain uses TRBV21-1 and TRBJ2-7; the table calls TRBD1, which could not be checked here. TRBV21-1 corresponds to a pseudogene. This CDR3 region has 16 residues. The CDR3 coding sequence is TGTGCCAGCAGCAAACCCCTGCAGGATACTACCTACGAGCAGTACTTC. Translated: CASSKPLQDTTYEQYF.

Ten or more counts support this clonotype. The chain recombines TRBV3-1 with TRBJ2-3; D is perhaps TRBD2 (5 bases). Germline CDR1 reads LGHDT; CDR2 reads YNNKEL (reference sequence). V gave up 0 bases and J gave up 2 bases, with 24 bases separating them. This CDR3 has 20 residues. The CDR3 nucleotides read TGTGCCAGCAGCCAAGATGTAACACCCTCACGGGATTTAGTCACAGATACGCAGTATTTT. Residues: CASSQDVTPSRDLVTDTQYF.

The sample holds one count of this clonotype. The V and J genes are TRBV5-5 and TRBJ2-3; maybe TRBD1 (6 bases). Per the germline V gene, CDR1 is SGHKS and CDR2 is YYEKEE (reference sequence). The CDR3 spans 17 residues. The germline V and J ends were trimmed by 4 bases and 7 bases, with 25 bases remaining between them. As DNA, the CDR3 is TGTGCCAGCAGCCATCAAACCGGGGACACCTTAAGGAATACGCAGTATTTT. Its protein is CASSHQTGDTLRNTQYF.

At least ten counts were recorded for this clonotype. The chain links TRBV4-1 to TRBJ2-3, with 10 bases that match TRBD2. This CDR3 comprises 15 residues. J was trimmed by 4 bases and V by 3 bases; bases with no gene match: 4. In germline, CDR1 is MGHRA, CDR2 YSYEKL. The CDR3 DNA follows: TGCGCCAGCAGCCAGAGCGGGAGGGGTTCAGATACGCAGTATTTT. Its translation: CASSQSGRGSDTQYF.

In its sample, this clonotype was seen a few times. The chain is built from TRBV15 and TRBJ2-1, with a weak D call TRBD1 (6 bases). The CDR3 has 14 residues. CDR1 and CDR2 (germline): LNHNV, YYDKDF (reference sequence). Trimming left V 7 bases short and J 6 bases short, with 16 bases between. CDR3 DNA: TGTGCCACCAAAAAGGGGGAGTCCATCAATGAGCAGTTCTTC. Protein product: CATKKGESINEQFF. Based on the CDR3 plus reference TRBV15 and TRBJ2-1, the full variable domain is DAMVIQNPRYQVTQFGKPVTLSCSQTLNHNVMYWYQQKSSQAPKLLFHYYDKDFNNEADTPDNFQSRRPNTSFCFLDIRSPGLGDTAMYLCATKKGESINEQFFGPGTRLTVL.

The chain recombines TRBV7-8 with TRBJ1-5, with 9 bases that match TRBD1. Germline loops: CDR1 SGHVS, CDR2 FQNEAQ. The CDR3 is 16 residues long. The junction had 7 bases not matched to a gene; V was cut back by 5 bases and J by 2 bases. The CDR3 DNA is TGTGCCAGCAGCAAATACAGGGGGCCCGGCAATCAGCCCCAGCATTTT. Translated: CASSKYRGPGNQPQHF.